This is a list of T cell receptor beta chains from one sample in a study of T cells in Graves' hyperthyroidism and ophthalmopathy. TCRdb re-analysed the multiplex PCR reads in MiXCR, keeping a single row per CDR3 protein. Of a few hundred thousand distinct CDR3 sequences in the sample, approximately 14% are singletons; the top ten hold about 21%. The sequenced sample consisted of blood. Receptors originate from a woman aged 55-75 years with Graves' ophthalmopathy. CDR3s include the opening cysteine and the closing phenylalanine or tryptophan. The order of the fields is V gene, clone size, D gene, J gene, CDR3 DNA, CDR3 protein. A D gene is named only where the DNA matches it firmly. Size tells how often a clone was seen (once, few, many) or the class of an expanded clone, and some rows leave it out.

>TRBV6-1|-|-|TRBJ1-1
TGTGCCAGCAGTGATCTGGGGACCAACACTGAAGCTTTCTTT
CASSDLGTNTEAFF
>TRBV20-1|few|TRBD2|TRBJ2-5
TGCAGTGCAAACCGACTAGCGGGAGAATTGACCCAGTACTTC
CSANRLAGELTQYF
>TRBV5-6|-|-|TRBJ2-1
TGTGCCAGCAGCTGGGACTTCACGTTTAATGAGCAGTTCTTC
CASSWDFTFNEQFF
>TRBV7-2|many|-|TRBJ2-5
TGTGCCAGCAGCTTAACGGGAATAGAGACCCAGTACTTC
CASSLTGIETQYF
>TRBV20-1|many|-|TRBJ2-7
TGCAGTGCTAGCGGCCCGGGACCTCTAAGCTACGAGCAGTACTTC
CSASGPGPLSYEQYF
>TRBV4-1|many|-|TRBJ2-5
TGCGCCAGCAGCCCCTACTCCACAGGGCTCCAAGAGACCCAGTACTTC
CASSPYSTGLQETQYF
>TRBV2|many|-|TRBJ1-1
TGTGCCAGCAGTGAAGCCAGGGACCCTGAAGCTTTCTTT
CASSEARDPEAFF
>TRBV3-1|-|-|TRBJ1-5
TGTGCCAGCAGCCTCGGGGGGCAGCCCCGGCATTTT
CASSLGGQPRHF
>TRBV28|few|TRBD1|TRBJ2-3
TGTGCCAGCAGTTTGAGGGGACAGGGGGCAGATACGCAGTATTTT
CASSLRGQGADTQYF
>TRBV3-1|many|TRBD1|TRBJ2-1
TGTGCCAGCAGCCCCCGGACAGGGGGAGGGAATGAGCAGTTCTTC
CASSPRTGGGNEQFF
>TRBV11-3|many|-|TRBJ2-1
TGTGCCAGCAGCAAAGTCGTGGGCGAGCAGTTCTTC
CASSKVVGEQFF
>TRBV20-1|few|-|TRBJ2-1
TGCAGTGATGGGACAACTATGAGCTCCTACAATGAGCAGTTCTTC
CSDGTTMSSYNEQFF
>TRBV5-1|many|TRBD2|TRBJ2-2
TGCGCCAGCAGCTTGATCGGGAGGGTTGACACCGGGGAGCTGTTTTTT
CASSLIGRVDTGELFF
>TRBV28|many|TRBD2|TRBJ2-7
TGTGCCAGCACTACCCCTAGCGGAGCGGGGTACGAGCAGTACTTC
CASTTPSGAGYEQYF
>TRBV4-1|-|TRBD2|TRBJ2-1
TGCGCCAGCAAGCAGAGGGCGCAGAACCTCCTAGCGGGGGTCTACAATGAGCAGTTCTTC
CASKQRAQNLLAGVYNEQFF
>TRBV28|many|TRBD1|TRBJ2-6
TGTGCCAGCAGTGCCACAGGGGGCAAGACCGGGGCCAACGTCCTGACTTTC
CASSATGGKTGANVLTF
>TRBV20-1|many|TRBD2|TRBJ2-3
TGCAGTGCTAGAGTAGAGGGGACTAGCGCTGATACGCAGTATTTT
CSARVEGTSADTQYF
>TRBV5-8|-|TRBD1|TRBJ2-3
TGTGCCGGCAGACCGACAGGGATGGGGACAGATACGCAGTATTTT
CAGRPTGMGTDTQYF
>TRBV2|few|-|TRBJ2-7
TGTGCCAGCAGTGACGCTGTTGGGTGGGGTTACTCCTACGAGCAGTACTTC
CASSDAVGWGYSYEQYF
>TRBV12-3/TRBV12-4|-|-|TRBJ1-5
TGTGCCAGCAGCCCCGGGGGGGGGCTGAGCAATCAGCCCCAGCATTTT
CASSPGGGLSNQPQHF
>TRBV9|-|TRBD1|TRBJ2-5
TGTGCCAGCAGCACAGGACAGGTGGGAGAGACCCAGTACTTC
CASSTGQVGETQYF
>TRBV3-1|many|-|TRBJ2-1
TGTGCCAGCAGCCTCTCCTCAAAGTTGAATGAGCAGTTCTTC
CASSLSSKLNEQFF
>TRBV19|-|-|TRBJ1-4
TGTGCCAGTAACTCGGCAGTGGGGACCGGAAAACTGTTTTTT
CASNSAVGTGKLFF
>TRBV2|many|TRBD2|TRBJ2-1
TGTGCCAGCAGTACCCCGGTGGGACTAGCTAATGAGCAGTTCTTC
CASSTPVGLANEQFF
>TRBV6-1|many|TRBD2|TRBJ2-7
TGTGCCAGCAGTTATTCAAGCGGGAGGGCCTTCCCCGAGCAGTACTTC
CASSYSSGRAFPEQYF
>TRBV19|many|-|TRBJ2-1
TGTGCCAGTAAGCCGGATTCCTCCTACAATGAGCAGTTCTTC
CASKPDSSYNEQFF
>TRBV3-1|many|-|TRBJ1-1
TGTGCCAGCAGCCAAGATCTACAGCTCATGAACACTGAAGCTTTCTTT
CASSQDLQLMNTEAFF
>TRBV20-1|few|TRBD1|TRBJ1-5
TGCAGTGCTAGAAGGACAGGCAACAATCAGCCCCAGCATTTT
CSARRTGNNQPQHF
>TRBV25-1|few|-|TRBJ2-7
TGTGCCAGCTCCGATTTCGGCGAGCAGTACTTC
CASSDFGEQYF
>TRBV30|many|-|TRBJ1-4
TGTGCCTGGAGTGTGTCCTCAACTAATGAAAAACTGTTTTTT
CAWSVSSTNEKLFF
>TRBV28|few|-|TRBJ1-4
TGTGCCAGCAGTCCACACCTAAATAATGAAAAACTGTTTTTT
CASSPHLNNEKLFF
>TRBV24-1|-|-|TRBJ2-5
TGTGCCACCAGTGATCCAAGTCCAGAAAGCCAAGAGACCCAGTACTTC
CATSDPSPESQETQYF